A selection of T cell receptor beta chains follows, all from one sample in a study of T cells in Graves' hyperthyroidism and ophthalmopathy. TCRdb re-called the multiplex PCR reads through MiXCR, storing one row per CDR3 protein. Altogether more than 500,000 distinct CDR3 sequences are present, about 16% being singletons, with the ten largest covering approximately 30%. The sequenced sample was blood. These receptors were obtained from a woman in her thirties with Graves' ophthalmopathy. Each CDR3 is given with its conserved first and last residue. D genes are given only for firm matches. A row's size may be missing; if present it is once, few, many or a size class.

clone size	D gene	V gene	J gene	CDR3 DNA	CDR3 protein
-	-	TRBV6-4	TRBJ1-5	TGTGCCAGCAGTGACCCCTGCACGTTAGGGGTAGTAGGCAGGGGATGGAGGAATCAGCCCCAGCATTTT	CASSDPCTLGVVGRGWRNQPQHF
many	-	TRBV2	TRBJ1-4	TGTGCCAGCAGTGAAGAAGAGGGCAGTCCAAATGAAAAACTGTTTTTT	CASSEEEGSPNEKLFF
few	-	TRBV20-1	TRBJ1-5	TGCAGTGTAATAGAGCCTTTGGAAAATCAGCCCCAGCATTTT	CSVIEPLENQPQHF
few	TRBD1	TRBV15	TRBJ2-2	TGTGCCACCAGCAGAGGAGGGACAGGGATGGCCGGGGAGCTGTTTTTT	CATSRGGTGMAGELFF
many	TRBD2	TRBV20-1	TRBJ2-7	TGCAGTGCTAGAGGGGGCGGGAGCGACGAGCAGTACTTC	CSARGGGSDEQYF
many	-	TRBV3-1	TRBJ2-3	TGTGCCAGCAGCCGGGAAGATACGCAGTATTTT	CASSREDTQYF
many	-	TRBV18	TRBJ1-4	TGTGCCAGCTCACTGGGACCGCTGAATGAAAAACTGTTTTTT	CASSLGPLNEKLFF
few	-	TRBV30	TRBJ1-1	TGTGCCTGGGCCCAGGGGAACACTGAAGCTTTCTTT	CAWAQGNTEAFF
many	TRBD1	TRBV24-1	TRBJ2-1	TGTGCCACCAGTGAGACCTTCCCTTTCACAGGGGCGAACAATGAGCAGTTCTTC	CATSETFPFTGANNEQFF
-	TRBD2	TRBV19	TRBJ2-1	TGTGCCAGTAGTAAAGCGGGAGGGCCACAGAATGAGCAGTTCTTC	CASSKAGGPQNEQFF